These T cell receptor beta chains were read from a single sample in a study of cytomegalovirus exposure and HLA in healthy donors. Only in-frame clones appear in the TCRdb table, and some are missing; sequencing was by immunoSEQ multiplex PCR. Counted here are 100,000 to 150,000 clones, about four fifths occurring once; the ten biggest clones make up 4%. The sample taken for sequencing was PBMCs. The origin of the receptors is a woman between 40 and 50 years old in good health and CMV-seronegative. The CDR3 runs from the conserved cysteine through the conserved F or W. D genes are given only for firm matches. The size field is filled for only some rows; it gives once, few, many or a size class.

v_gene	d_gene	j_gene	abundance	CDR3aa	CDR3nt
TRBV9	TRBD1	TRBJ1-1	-	CASSPSTGMAFF	TGTGCCAGCAGCCCTTCGACAGGGATGGCTTTCTTT
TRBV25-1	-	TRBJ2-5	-	CASSELRAGFPPQETQYF	TGTGCCAGCAGTGAATTACGGGCAGGGTTCCCACCCCAAGAGACCCAGTACTTC
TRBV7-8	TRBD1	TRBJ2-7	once	CASSKRTGVNEQYF	TGTGCCAGCAGCAAACGGACAGGGGTGAACGAGCAGTACTTC
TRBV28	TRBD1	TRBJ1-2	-	CASSETGPLDYGYTF	TGTGCCAGCAGTGAGACAGGGCCCCTAGACTATGGCTACACCTTC
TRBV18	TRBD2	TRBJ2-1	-	CASSYKSGLAGGTKTNEQFF	TGTGCCAGCTCATACAAGTCGGGACTAGCGGGAGGCACCAAGACCAATGAGCAGTTCTTC
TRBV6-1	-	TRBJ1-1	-	CASSPGERREAFF	TGTGCCAGCAGCCCCGGGGAGCGCCGTGAAGCTTTCTTT
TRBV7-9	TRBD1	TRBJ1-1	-	CASRIQGDLNTEAFF	TGTGCCAGCAGGATACAGGGGGACTTGAACACTGAAGCTTTCTTT
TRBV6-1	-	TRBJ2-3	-	CATTGQPISTDTQYF	TGTGCCACCACCGGACAACCTATTAGCACAGATACGCAGTATTTT
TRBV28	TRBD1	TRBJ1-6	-	CASSTGQGLYSPLHF	TGTGCCAGCAGTACGGGACAGGGTCTCTATTCACCCCTCCACTTT
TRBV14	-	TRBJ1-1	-	CASSVQGWMNTEAFF	TGTGCCAGCAGCGTACAGGGTTGGATGAACACTGAAGCTTTCTTT
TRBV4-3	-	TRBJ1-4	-	CASSQVPGRGEKLFF	TGCGCCAGCAGCCAAGTCCCGGGCCGAGGGGAAAAACTGTTTTTT
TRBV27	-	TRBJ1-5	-	CASSQEGHRNQPQHF	TGTGCCAGCAGCCAAGAAGGACACCGCAATCAGCCCCAGCATTTT
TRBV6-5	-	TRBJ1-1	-	CASSYTQMNTEAFF	TGTGCCAGCAGTTACACACAAATGAACACTGAAGCTTTCTTT
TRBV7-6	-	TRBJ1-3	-	CASSDIRHSSSGNTIYF	TGTGCCAGCAGCGACATCCGCCACTCGAGCTCTGGAAACACCATATATTTT
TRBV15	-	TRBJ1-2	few	CATSTRTAFNYGYTF	TGTGCCACCAGCACCAGGACAGCCTTTAACTATGGCTACACCTTC
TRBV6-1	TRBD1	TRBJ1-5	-	CASSEGQGLIQPQHF	TGTGCCAGCAGTGAAGGACAGGGATTAATTCAGCCCCAGCATTTT
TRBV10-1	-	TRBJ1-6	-	CASTPLAVSNNSPLHF	TGCGCCAGCACCCCCTTGGCGGTTTCGAATAATTCACCCCTCCACTTT
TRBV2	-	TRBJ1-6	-	CASSDPRASYNSPLHF	TGTGCCAGCAGTGATCCGAGGGCGTCCTATAATTCACCCCTCCACTTT
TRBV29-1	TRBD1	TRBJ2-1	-	CSVEDGGQVPFF	TGCAGCGTTGAAGACGGGGGACAGGTCCCGTTCTTC
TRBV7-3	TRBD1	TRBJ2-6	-	CASSRDRGSGANVLTF	TGTGCCAGCAGCAGGGACAGGGGATCTGGGGCCAACGTCCTGACTTTC
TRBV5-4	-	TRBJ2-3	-	CASSFSLERLGVDTQYF	TGTGCCAGCAGCTTTTCCCTCGAGAGACTAGGGGTAGATACGCAGTATTTT
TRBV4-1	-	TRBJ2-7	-	CASSQAAGGYEQYF	TGCGCCAGCAGCCAAGCGGCCGGGGGCTACGAGCAGTACTTC
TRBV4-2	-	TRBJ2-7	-	CASSQDLSGRTYEQYF	TGTGCCAGCAGCCAAGATCTCAGCGGAAGGACCTACGAGCAGTACTTC
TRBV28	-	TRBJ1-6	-	CASRQDGHNSPLHF	TGTGCCAGCAGACAGGACGGACATAATTCACCCCTCCACTTT
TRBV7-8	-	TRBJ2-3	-	CASTRGSTDTQYF	TGTGCCAGTACCAGAGGGAGCACAGATACGCAGTATTTT
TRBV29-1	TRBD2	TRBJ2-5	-	CSVPSPGLAIQETQYF	TGCAGCGTCCCCAGCCCGGGACTAGCGATCCAAGAGACCCAGTACTTC
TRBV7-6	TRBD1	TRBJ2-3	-	CASSLRGTGTTDTQYF	TGTGCCAGCAGCTTAAGAGGGACAGGCACTACAGATACGCAGTATTTT
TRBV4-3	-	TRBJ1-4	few	CASSPGTNEKLFF	TGCGCCAGCAGCCCCGGGACAAATGAAAAACTGTTTTTT
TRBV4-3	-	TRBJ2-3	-	CASSQGARTSDTQYF	TGCGCCAGCAGCCAAGGGGCCAGAACCTCAGATACGCAGTATTTT
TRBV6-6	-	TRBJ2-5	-	CASSYSTGGGQETQYF	TGTGCCAGCAGTTATTCGACAGGAGGTGGCCAAGAGACCCAGTACTTC
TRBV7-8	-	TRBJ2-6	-	CASSTPTGYLSGANVLTF	TGTGCCAGCAGCACCCCCACAGGGTATCTCTCCGGGGCCAACGTCCTGACTTTC
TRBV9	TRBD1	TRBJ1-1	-	CASSPGTDMNTEAFF	TGTGCCAGCAGCCCCGGGACAGATATGAACACTGAAGCTTTCTTT
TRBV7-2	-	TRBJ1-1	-	CASSLAGGAINTEAFF	TGTGCCAGCAGCTTAGCGGGCGGGGCCATCAACACTGAAGCTTTCTTT
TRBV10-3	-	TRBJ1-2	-	CAIGTQDDGYGYTF	TGTGCCATCGGAACACAGGACGACGGCTATGGCTACACCTTC
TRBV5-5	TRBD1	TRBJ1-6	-	CASTTGDNSPLHF	TGTGCCAGCACGACAGGGGATAATTCACCCCTCCACTTC
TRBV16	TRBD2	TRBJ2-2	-	CASGPGLAALTNTGELFF	TGTGCCAGTGGTCCGGGACTAGCGGCTCTCACGAACACCGGGGAGCTGTTTTTT
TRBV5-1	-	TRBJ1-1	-	CASSLDGSNTEAFF	TGCGCCAGCAGCTTGGACGGGTCGAACACAGAAGCTTTCTTT
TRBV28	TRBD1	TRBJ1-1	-	CASSLQGSRGYTEAFF	TGTGCCAGCAGCCTACAGGGGAGTAGGGGGTACACTGAAGCTTTCTTT
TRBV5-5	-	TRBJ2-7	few	CASSLGLTGEYYEQYF	TGTGCCAGCAGCTTGGGGCTGACAGGCGAGTACTACGAGCAGTACTTC
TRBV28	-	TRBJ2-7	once	CASSFRGDPSGEQYF	TGTGCCAGCAGTTTTCGCGGCGACCCTTCGGGGGAGCAGTACTTC
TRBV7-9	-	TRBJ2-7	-	CASSLAGDPFYEQYF	TGTGCCAGCAGCCTAGCAGGAGACCCTTTCTACGAGCAGTACTTC
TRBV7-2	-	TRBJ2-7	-	CASSLGGREIDEQYF	TGTGCCAGCAGCTTAGGGGGCCGCGAGATTGACGAGCAGTACTTC
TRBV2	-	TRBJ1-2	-	CASPGRPLYGYTF	TGTGCCAGCCCAGGGCGTCCTCTCTATGGCTACACCTTC
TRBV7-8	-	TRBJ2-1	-	CASSYSRGEQFF	TGTGCCAGCAGCTACTCAAGGGGTGAGCAGTTCTTC
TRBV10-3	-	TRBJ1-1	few	CAISETGRMNTEAFF	TGTGCCATCAGTGAGACAGGGCGAATGAACACTGAAGCTTTCTTT
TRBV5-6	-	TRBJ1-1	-	CASSYQPGFAGMNTEAFF	TGTGCCAGCAGCTACCAGCCCGGATTTGCGGGAATGAACACTGAAGCTTTCTTT
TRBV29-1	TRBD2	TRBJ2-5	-	CSVLPGLAVQTQYF	TGCAGCGTTCTTCCCGGACTAGCCGTACAGACCCAGTACTTC
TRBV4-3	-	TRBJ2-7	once	CASSGLASRSYEQYF	TGCGCCAGCAGCGGGTTGGCTAGCAGATCCTACGAGCAGTACTTC
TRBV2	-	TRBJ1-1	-	CASKRQGLRAFF	TGTGCCAGCAAAAGGCAGGGTCTCCGGGCTTTCTTT
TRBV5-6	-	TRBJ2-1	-	CASSFGSGDEQFF	TGTGCCAGCAGCTTTGGGTCGGGGGATGAGCAGTTCTTC
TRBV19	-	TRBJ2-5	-	CASSIPIPGETQYF	TGTGCCAGTAGTATCCCCATCCCAGGGGAGACCCAGTACTTC
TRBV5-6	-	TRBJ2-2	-	CASSSGYPGELFF	TGTGCCAGCAGCTCAGGGTACCCCGGGGAGCTGTTTTTT
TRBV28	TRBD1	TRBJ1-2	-	CASGSGQDYGYTF	TGTGCCAGCGGATCGGGACAGGACTATGGCTACACCTTC